The 26 T cell receptor beta chains listed next were all sequenced from one sample in a study of cytomegalovirus exposure and HLA in healthy donors. PCR primers comprised 60 Vbeta and 13 Jbeta primers. Sequenced by immunoSEQ multiplex PCR; TCRdb stores in-frame clones only, minus some. The sample carries 100,000 to 150,000 clones, 77% recorded once. The sequenced sample consisted of PBMCs. Receptors were obtained from a male donor in good health and CMV-seropositive.

Notes on this clone: The junction departs from the called germline gene at one end, perhaps through a read error. The chain recombines TRBV7-8 with TRBJ2-5, with 8 nucleotides matching TRBD1. From germline, CDR1 is SGHVS and CDR2 FQNEAQ. The CDR3 extends over 13 amino acids. The CDR3 sequence: CGCALTGEGTQYF. CDR3 nucleotides: TGCGGGTGCGCTTTGACAGGGGAAGGGACCCAGTACTTC.

The V call is TRBV30, the J call TRBJ2-7; maybe TRBD2 (5 bases). Trimming left V 5 bases short and J 7 bases short, with 12 bases between. The germline V gene encodes CDR1 GTSNPN and CDR2 SVGIG (reference sequence). The CDR3 covers 11 residues. In DNA form, the CDR3 reads TGTGCCTGGGAGGGAGTTGGGGAGCAGTACTTC. The encoded protein is CAWEGVGEQYF.

The chain has TRBV13 and TRBJ2-1; 14 bases align to TRBD2. CDR1 is PRHDT, CDR2 FYEKMQ, per germline (reference sequence). Trimming cost V 4 bases and J 9 bases; bases outside gene matches: 8. This CDR3 comprises 16 residues. In DNA form, the CDR3 reads TGTGCCAGCAGCTCGGGACTAGCGGGAGATCTGGGTGAGCAGTTCTTC. It specifies CASSSGLAGDLGEQFF. The full variable domain, with the rest looked up from reference TRBV13 and TRBJ2-1, is AAGVIQSPRHLIKEKRETATLKCYPIPRHDTVYWYQQGPGQDPQFLISFYEKMQSDKGSIPDRFSAQQFSDYHSELNMSSLELGDSALYFCASSSGLAGDLGEQFFGPGTRLTVL.

This chain uses TRBV6-5 with TRBJ1-2, with no clear D. The V end was cut by 6 bases, the J end by 3 bases, with 14 bases between. Germline-derived CDR1 and CDR2 are MNHEY and SVGAGI. CDR3 length equals 14 residues. The CDR3 nucleotides read TGTGCCAGCAGGATGGCAGGAAGAGACTATGGCTACACCTTC. Translation gives CASRMAGRDYGYTF.

The rearrangement uses TRBV13 and TRBJ2-5; D possibly corresponds to TRBD1 (6 bases). The J call is uncertain, as TRBJ2-7 better fits the DNA end. The CDR3 is 14 amino acids. Germline assignment: CDR1 PRHDT and CDR2 FYEKMQ (reference sequence). CDR3 in DNA: TGTGCCAGCAGCGAAGGGACACTCAAGGACGAGCAGTACTTC. Translating it yields CASSEGTLKDEQYF.

The chain employs TRBV11-2 and TRBJ2-5; 14 bases map to TRBD2. This CDR3 spans 15 amino acids. Germline V gene data show CDR1 as SGHAT and CDR2 as FQNNGV. The junction had 5 bases not matched to a gene; V was cut back by 6 bases and J by 5 bases. As DNA, the CDR3 is TGTGCCAGCAGTCGACTAGCGGGGGGGTCGGAGACCCAGTACTTC. It translates to CASSRLAGGSETQYF. Variable domain in full (rest from reference TRBV11-2 and TRBJ2-5): EAGVAQSPRYKIIEKRQSVAFWCNPISGHATLYWYQQILGQGPKLLIQFQNNGVVDDSQLPKDRFSAERLKGVDSTLKIQPAKLEDSAVYLCASSRLAGGSETQYFGPGTRLLVL.

CDR3 nucleotides: TGTGCCAGCAGGGGACTAGCTTTAACAGATACGCAGTATTTT. This sequence encodes CASRGLALTDTQYF. The gene calls are TRBV2 and TRBJ2-3; 9 bases fit TRBD2. J gave up 3 bases and V 6 bases, and 4 bases lay outside the gene matches. There are 14 residues in the CDR3. CDR1 and CDR2 (germline): SNHLY, FYNNEI.

The V gene is TRBV19, the J gene TRBJ1-1; 9 nucleotides line up with TRBD1. V shed 3 bases and J 1 base; nucleotides not matched to a gene: 6. Germline-derived CDR1 and CDR2 are LNHDA and SQIVND (reference sequence). The CDR3 contains 16 residues. The CDR3 bases are TGTGCCAGTAGTATTGGACAGGGGCTAGGGAACACTGAAGCTTTCTTT. Amino acid sequence: CASSIGQGLGNTEAFF.

In this sample, this clone turned up once. V is TRBV5-3 and J is TRBJ2-5, with 9 bases identical to TRBD2. TRBV5-3 is noted as an ORF with a role that remains uncertain. The CDR3 extends over 18 amino acids. V was pared by 0 bases and J by 2 bases, with 11 bases of the junction left unmatched. Written as DNA, the CDR3 is TGTGCCAGAAGCTTGGGTCAGTGGGGCGGGAGGGTACAAGAGACCCAGTACTTC. It translates to CARSLGQWGGRVQETQYF.

Note on this clone: One junction end disagrees with the germline gene, perhaps due to a read error. CDR3 coding DNA: TGTGCCAGCAGTTTAACTAGCGGGATCGCCACAGATACGCAGTATTTT. Protein: CASSLTSGIATDTQYF. V gene TRBV7-3 combines with J gene TRBJ2-3; 10 nucleotides match TRBD2. The CDR3 is made up of 16 amino acids. CDR1 and CDR2 from the germline V gene are SGHTA and FQGTGA.

J is TRBJ2-3 and V is TRBV27, with 7 bases that match TRBD2. The CDR3 consists of 13 residues. V lost 8 bases to trimming and J lost 2 bases; unmatched junction nucleotides: 4. CDR1 is MNHEY, CDR2 SMNVEV, per germline (reference sequence). The CDR3 DNA sequence: TGTGCCAGCGGACTAGACCACACAGATACGCAGTATTTT. This gives the protein CASGLDHTDTQYF.

This clone has just a few counts. The chain combines TRBV9 with TRBJ2-7; 9 bases map to TRBD1. Germline assignment: CDR1 SGDLS and CDR2 YYNGEE. The CDR3 has 17 amino acids. V dropped 3 bases and J dropped 1; count of bases not matched to a gene: 11. The chain's CDR3 is CASSADPGQGSSYEQYF. In DNA, the CDR3 is TGTGCCAGCAGCGCGGACCCGGGACAGGGAAGTTCCTACGAGCAGTACTTC.

The chain employs TRBV4-1 and TRBJ2-3, with D maybe TRBD2 (6 bases). The V gene's germline CDR1 is MGHRA and CDR2 YSYEKL. CDR3 size: 16 residues. The germline V and J ends were trimmed by 8 bases and 1 base, with 19 bases remaining between them. This CDR3 reads CASGKGWGDRTDTQYF. The CDR3, as DNA: TGCGCCAGCGGTAAGGGGTGGGGGGACCGCACAGATACGCAGTATTTT.

The chain recombines TRBV6-1 with TRBJ2-5, with D tentatively TRBD1 (6 bases). The CDR3 is made up of 15 amino acids. The V gene lost 6 bases and the J gene lost 4 bases, with 18 bases spanning the gap. From germline, CDR1 is MNHNS and CDR2 SASEGT. The chain's CDR3 is CASRFINRAGETQYF. CDR3 DNA: TGTGCCAGCAGGTTCATTAACAGGGCGGGAGAGACCCAGTACTTC.

V is TRBV5-4 and J is TRBJ2-5; D may be TRBD2 (5 bases). The tail of the sequence fits TRBJ2-7 better, so the J call may be wrong. This CDR3 has 14 amino acids. Germline CDR1 SGHNT, CDR2 YYREEE (reference sequence). CDR3: CASSSNSESYEQYF. CDR3 in DNA: TGTGCCAGCAGCTCCAATAGCGAGTCCTACGAGCAGTACTTC.

V is TRBV15 and J is TRBJ1-5, with no clear D. This CDR3 has 13 amino acids. Trimming stripped 1 base from V and 6 bases from J, with 7 bases between. Germline values: CDR1 LNHNV, CDR2 YYDKDF (reference sequence). The CDR3 sequence: CATSRARAQPQHF. The CDR3 nucleotides read TGTGCCACCAGCAGAGCCCGAGCTCAGCCCCAGCATTTT.

This chain uses TRBV6-5 with TRBJ1-2, with TRBD1 identical over 9 bases. Germline lookup yields CDR1 MNHEY and CDR2 SVGAGI. The CDR3 length is 14 residues. V was pared by 4 bases and J by 10 bases, with 10 bases of the junction left unmatched. CDR3 sequence reads: CASSSDRGSIHYTF. CDR3 bases: TGTGCCAGCAGTTCGGACAGGGGATCTATACACTACACCTTC.

This clone occurred once. The genes are TRBV11-3 and TRBJ2-7, with 7 bases fitting TRBD2. J lost 5 bases, V lost 3 bases, and 7 bases had no gene match. Germline V gives CDR1 SGHNT, CDR2 YENEEA. This CDR3 has 14 residues. CDR3 sequence: CASSLGGSLNEQYF. For the CDR3, the DNA is TGTGCCAGCAGCTTGGGCGGGAGTCTGAACGAGCAGTACTTC. Together with reference TRBV11-3 and TRBJ2-7, the CDR3 gives the full variable domain: EAGVVQSPRYKIIEKKQPVAFWCNPISGHNTLYWYLQNLGQGPELLIRYENEEAVDDSQLPKDRFSAERLKGVDSTLKIQPAELGDSAVYLCASSLGGSLNEQYFGPGTRLTVT.

V gene TRBV7-3 combines with J gene TRBJ2-3, with a weak D call TRBD1 (6 bases). V lost 1 base to trimming and J lost 2 bases, with 7 bases between them. CDR1 is SGHTA and CDR2 is FQGTGA in the germline V gene. This CDR3 spans 14 amino acids. CDR3 sequence (DNA): TGTGCCAGCAGCTTAATGGGGGCCACAGATACGCAGTATTTT. It codes for CASSLMGATDTQYF. Filled out from reference TRBV7-3 and TRBJ2-3, the complete variable domain reads GAGVSQTPSNKVTEKGKYVELRCDPISGHTALYWYRQSLGQGPEFLIYFQGTGAADDSGLPNDRFFAVRPEGSVSTLKIQRTERGDSAVYLCASSLMGATDTQYFGPGTRLTVL.

V usage is TRBV5-1 and J usage is TRBJ2-2, with 10 nucleotides matching TRBD2. Germline CDR1 SGHRS, CDR2 YFSETQ. The CDR3 covers 16 residues. The J segment lost 0 bases and the V segment lost 7 bases, leaving 6 bases of the junction unmatched. The CDR3 DNA follows: TGCGCCAGCGGGGCTAGCGGGGGAACGAACACCGGGGAGCTGTTTTTT. This codes for CASGASGGTNTGELFF.

This clone was detected only a few times. This chain uses TRBV7-2 with TRBJ2-2; tentatively, D is TRBD2 (6 bases). The CDR3 sequence is 16 residues long. Germline lookup yields CDR1 SGHTA and CDR2 FQGNSA. V was trimmed by 4 bases and J by 2 bases, leaving 14 bases between them. The CDR3 sequence: CASSSKGLDNTGELFF. The CDR3 bases are TGTGCCAGCAGCTCTAAGGGACTCGATAACACCGGGGAGCTGTTTTTT.

This chain uses TRBV28 with TRBJ1-1; D possibly corresponds to TRBD1 (6 bases). There are 14 residues in the CDR3. Trimming took off 4 bases at V and 5 bases at J, with 14 bases between the two ends. Germline V gives CDR1 MDHEN, CDR2 SYDVKM. The DNA of the CDR3 is TGTGCCAGCAGTTCCCCCAGCAGGGGAACTGAAGCTTTCTTT. This gives the protein CASSSPSRGTEAFF.

The gene calls are TRBV6-6 and TRBJ2-2; TRBD2 agrees at 13 bases. CDR1 is MNHNY and CDR2 is SVGAGI in the germline V gene (reference sequence). This CDR3 spans 14 amino acids. After removal of 8 bases from V and 5 bases from J, the junction contained 2 bases not matched to a gene. The CDR3 reads CASRTSGGTGELFF. CDR3 coding DNA: TGTGCCAGCCGGACTAGCGGGGGTACCGGGGAGCTGTTTTTT.

The V gene is TRBV25-1, the J gene TRBJ2-5, with D unclear. The DNA end favors TRBJ2-7, so the J call may be wrong. Germline V CDR1 and CDR2: MGHDK, SYGVNS. The CDR3 has 15 amino acids. CDR3 amino acids: CASSEYNLPPYEQYF. DNA of the CDR3: TGTGCCAGCAGTGAATATAACCTACCACCCTACGAGCAGTACTTC.

This rearrangement joins TRBV6-1 to TRBJ1-4; no clear D gene. Germline values: CDR1 MNHNS, CDR2 SASEGT. Trimming took 6 bases from V and 8 from J, leaving 19 bases between them. The CDR3 spans 15 residues. The CDR3 DNA is TGTGCCAGCAGCCCTACCTCGGGTGTCGACGAAAAACTGTTTTTT. Protein: CASSPTSGVDEKLFF.

This chain joins TRBV6-1 and TRBJ1-2; 7 bases fit TRBD1. Germline V CDR1 and CDR2: MNHNS, SASEGT. The ends lost 6 bases at V and 2 bases at J; junction bases unmatched: 3. This CDR3 is 13 amino acids long. The CDR3 bases are TGTGCCAGCAGCTTGACAGGGAACTATGGCTACACCTTC. It yields the protein CASSLTGNYGYTF.